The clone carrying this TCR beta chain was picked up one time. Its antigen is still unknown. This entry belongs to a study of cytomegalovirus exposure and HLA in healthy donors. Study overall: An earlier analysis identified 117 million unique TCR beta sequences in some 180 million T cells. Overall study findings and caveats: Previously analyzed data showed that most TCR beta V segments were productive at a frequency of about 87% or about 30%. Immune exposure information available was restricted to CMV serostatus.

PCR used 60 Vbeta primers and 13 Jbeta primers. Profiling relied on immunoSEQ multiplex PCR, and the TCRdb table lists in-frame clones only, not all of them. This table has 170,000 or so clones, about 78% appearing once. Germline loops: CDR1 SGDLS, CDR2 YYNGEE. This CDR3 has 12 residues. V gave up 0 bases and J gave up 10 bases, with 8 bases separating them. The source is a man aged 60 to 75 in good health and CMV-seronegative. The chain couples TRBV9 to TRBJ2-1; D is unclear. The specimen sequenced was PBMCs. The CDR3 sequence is CASSVDLGEQFF. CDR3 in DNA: TGTGCCAGCAGCGTAGACCTAGGAGAGCAGTTCTTC.